The clone carrying this T cell receptor (beta chain) has just a few counts. The source of the sample is a study of cytomegalovirus exposure and HLA in healthy donors. V was cut by 0 bases and J by 5 bases, with 7 bases left in between. From germline, CDR1 is KGHSH and CDR2 LQKENI. The CDR3 contains 13 residues. The PCR employed 60 Vbeta primers together with 13 Jbeta primers. The data were produced by immunoSEQ multiplex PCR, yet TCRdb's version contains in-frame clones alone and is incomplete. This table holds 170,000 or so clones, roughly 80% found once. This TCR was recovered from a man younger than 45 in good health and CMV-seropositive. Sample: PBMCs. This chain connects TRBV18 to TRBJ2-5; D ambiguous. The CDR3 region has the DNA TGTGCCAGCTCACCACCCGAACGGGAGACCCAGTACTTC. It translates to CASSPPERETQYF.